This passage covers 10 T cell receptor beta chains from one sample sequenced in a study of technical replicates of blood from several donors. TCRdb keeps only in-frame clones here, not all; method: immunoSEQ multiplex PCR. In the table there are roughly 100,000 clones, about 95% of which are singletons. Sequenced input: T cells isolated from PBMCs. The receptors shown here come from a human donor in good health.

The rearrangement uses TRBV4-2 and TRBJ2-2; the D gene is possibly TRBD1 (6 bases). V lost 1 base to trimming and J lost 4 bases, with 19 bases between them. The CDR3 runs 18 residues. CDR1 and CDR2 from the germline V gene are LGHNA and YNFKEQ. In DNA, the CDR3 is TGTGCCAGCAGCCAAGGAGGACAGTTCGGGTTCCGCACCGGGGAGCTGTTTTTT. Its protein product is CASSQGGQFGFRTGELFF.

V is TRBV1 and J is TRBJ2-5; no check of the table's D call, TRBD2, against the DNA was made. TRBV1 is a pseudogene locus. The CDR3 runs 16 residues. The chain's CDR3 is CTSVGGQAPKNGTQYF. The CDR3 DNA is TGCACCAGCGTGGGCGGGCAGGCACCAAAGAATGGGACCCAGTACTTC.

The chain carries TRBV7-8 and TRBJ2-7; possible D gene TRBD1, 5 bases. The ends were cut back, 3 bases at V and 3 bases at J, with 12 bases in the middle. The CDR3 is 14 amino acids. Germline values: CDR1 SGHVS, CDR2 FQNEAQ. CDR3 sequence reads: CASSFRVLNYEQYF. Written as DNA, the CDR3 is TGTGCCAGCAGCTTCAGGGTCTTGAACTACGAGCAGTACTTC.

The CDR3 DNA is TGTGCCACCAGCAGAGGAGCTCTTTTCTACAATGAGCAGTTCTTC. As protein: CATSRGALFYNEQFF. The genes are TRBV15 and TRBJ2-1; D gene ambiguous. Per germline, CDR1 LNHNV and CDR2 YYDKDF (reference sequence). The CDR3 loop spans 15 amino acids. Trimming removed 1 base at V and 3 bases at J, with 10 bases between.

This chain links TRBV5-5 with TRBJ1-5, with D possibly matching TRBD1 (6 bases). Germline CDR1 reads SGHKS; CDR2 reads YYEKEE (reference sequence). The CDR3 has 15 amino acids. V dropped 4 bases and J dropped 3 bases, with 14 bases sitting between them. The CDR3 loop reads CASSPGHVSNQPQHF. Here the CDR3 DNA reads TGTGCCAGCAGCCCGGGACATGTCTCCAATCAGCCCCAGCATTTT.

This chain links TRBV13 with TRBJ2-3; possible D gene TRBD2, 7 bases. V was cut by 5 bases and J by 2 bases, with 17 bases left in between. Looked up from germline, CDR1 is PRHDT and CDR2 is FYEKMQ (reference sequence). The CDR3 consists of 16 residues. The CDR3 spells CASSPRMGGLTDTQYF. The CDR3 DNA reads as TGTGCCAGCAGCCCACGAATGGGGGGGCTCACAGATACGCAGTATTTT.

The J gene is TRBJ2-1, the V gene TRBV19; tentative D call: TRBD2 (6 bases). Trimming pared 7 bases from V and 0 bases from J, leaving 10 bases between. The CDR3 loop spans 14 amino acids. The germline gives CDR1 LNHDA, CDR2 SQIVND (reference sequence). The CDR3 protein is CASTRDSSYNEQFF. The CDR3 DNA follows: TGTGCCAGTACCCGGGACTCCTCCTACAATGAGCAGTTCTTC.

V usage is TRBV6-1 and J usage is TRBJ1-1; perhaps TRBD1 as D (5 bases). Germline V CDR1 and CDR2: MNHNS, SASEGT. This CDR3 comprises 15 residues. V lost 11 bases and J 0 bases, leaving 19 bases between the germline ends. Here the CDR3 DNA reads TGTGCCTGCGGAAGGGGCACAGGCATGAACACTGAAGCTTTCTTT. This encodes CACGRGTGMNTEAFF.

The chain is built from TRBV9 and TRBJ2-7; 7 positions agree with TRBD2. This CDR3 spans 14 amino acids. Unmatched junction bases numbered 4, after V lost 3 bases and J lost 1 base. CDR1 is SGDLS and CDR2 is YYNGEE in the germline V gene. The CDR3 DNA sequence: TGTGCCAGCAGCGCCGGAGCGGGATCCTACGAGCAGTACTTC. It translates to CASSAGAGSYEQYF. Looking up the rest from reference TRBV9 and TRBJ2-7 gives the full variable domain: DSGVTQTPKHLITATGQRVTLRCSPRSGDLSVYWYQQSLDQGLQFLIQYYNGEERAKGNILERFSAQQFPDLHSELNLSSLELGDSALYFCASSAGAGSYEQYFGPGTRLTVT.

This clone was detected only once. J is TRBJ2-1 and V is TRBV30; 8 nucleotides align to TRBD2. Germline CDR1 reads GTSNPN; CDR2 reads SVGIG (reference sequence). The V gene end was trimmed by 3 bases and the J gene end by 4 bases; junction bases not matched to a gene: 14. The CDR3 totals 17 residues. CDR3: CAWSDATSGSPYNEQFF. DNA of the CDR3: TGTGCCTGGAGCGACGCCACGAGCGGGAGCCCTTACAATGAGCAGTTCTTC.